These 25 T cell receptor beta chains originate from one sample sequenced in a study of CD8 T cells in ankylosing spondylitis. TCRdb re-derived calls from the 5' RACE reads in MiXCR, one entry per CDR3 protein. The sample carries 200,000 or so distinct CDR3 sequences, about 18% recorded once. Specimen: blood, either unsorted or a sorted T cell fraction (not recorded which). The receptors were gathered from a male donor between 5 and 35 years old with ankylosing spondylitis or in good health (not recorded which).

This clonotype was recorded many times. CDR3 DNA sequence: TGCAGCGTTGTTACGGGCGACTACGAGCAGTACTTC. This encodes CSVVTGDYEQYF. The V and J genes are TRBV29-1 and TRBJ2-7; D is unclear. Germline V CDR1 and CDR2: SQVTM, ANQGSEA. The CDR3 is 12 amino acids. With 4 bases removed from V and 3 bases from J, the gap between germline ends came to 10 bases.

The chain has TRBV4-3 and TRBJ2-5; D could derive from TRBD1 or TRBD2 (5 bases each). The CDR3 has 16 residues. Trimming removed 0 bases from V and 3 bases from J, with 14 bases in between. Germline CDR1 and CDR2: LGHNA and YSLEER. CDR3 bases: TGCGCCAGCAGCCAAGATAAGGGGAGCGAGAAAGAGACCCAGTACTTC. Its translation is CASSQDKGSEKETQYF.

The table lists this clonotype with many counts. The gene calls are TRBV12-3 or TRBV12-4 and TRBJ1-2; D ambiguous. The CDR3 is made up of 15 amino acids. The V and J ends lost 5 bases and 6 bases respectively, with 19 bases between them. CDR3 sequence (DNA): TGTGCCAGCAGTCAACCAGTCCCAGCCATCCATGGCTACACCTTC. It is translated as CASSQPVPAIHGYTF.

At least ten counts were recorded for this clonotype. The genes are TRBV4-2 and TRBJ2-3; unclear D gene. The germline gives CDR1 LGHNA, CDR2 YNFKEQ. V dropped 0 bases and J dropped 7 bases, with 8 bases sitting between them. This CDR3 is built from 13 residues. The CDR3 DNA follows: TGTGCCAGCAGCCAAGATCGCCAGAATACGCAGTATTTT. This codes for CASSQDRQNTQYF.

This clonotype was observed at least ten times. The rearrangement links TRBV19 to TRBJ2-3; D may be TRBD2 (6 bases). This CDR3 is built from 13 residues. The germline CDR1 and CDR2 sequences are LNHDA and SQIVND (reference sequence). V lost 8 bases and J lost 2, with 11 bases in between. CDR3 coding DNA: TGTGCCAGTTCCAGCGGGTTCACAGATACGCAGTATTTT. It is translated as CASSSGFTDTQYF.

V is TRBV21-1 and J is TRBJ2-6. TRBV21-1 is a documented pseudogene. The CDR3 sequence is 16 residues long. The CDR3 region has the DNA TGTGCCAGCAGCAAAGTTGGGACCTCTGGGGCCAACGTCCTGACTTTC. Amino acids: CASSKVGTSGANVLTF.

The V call is TRBV7-3, the J call TRBJ2-7, with 11 bases fitting TRBD1. Germline CDR1 and CDR2: SGHTA and FQGTGA. J gave up 3 bases and V 5 bases, and 3 bases lay outside the gene matches. The CDR3 totals 14 residues. CDR3 sequence (DNA): TGTGCCAGCAGCGCGGGACAGGGGGGCTACGAGCAGTACTTC. Its protein product is CASSAGQGGYEQYF.

Ten or more counts support this clonotype. The chain employs TRBV20-1 and TRBJ2-7; a weak D match, TRBD1 (5 bases). This CDR3 has 13 residues. CDR1 is DFQATT and CDR2 is SNEGSKA in the germline V gene (reference sequence). V was shortened by 5 bases and J by 7 bases, with 18 bases between the two germline ends. The CDR3 loop reads CSAARKGLGEQYF. Written as DNA, the CDR3 is TGCAGTGCTGCCCGAAAGGGGCTAGGGGAGCAGTACTTC.

In this sample, this clonotype turned up many times. The genes are TRBV25-1 and TRBJ2-5; 9 bases map to TRBD1. J was trimmed by 4 bases and V by 8 bases; bases with no gene match: 8. Per the germline V gene, CDR1 is MGHDK and CDR2 is SYGVNS. There are 14 residues in the CDR3. The DNA for the CDR3 is TGTGCCAGCGCTGACAGGGGGGGGCGAGAGACCCAGTACTTC. Amino acid sequence: CASADRGGRETQYF.

This clonotype came up many times. The rearrangement links TRBV30 to TRBJ1-1; TRBD1 matches at 7 bases. The CDR3 runs to 14 residues. Germline values: CDR1 GTSNPN, CDR2 SVGIG (reference sequence). V lost 1 base and J lost 5; bases outside the gene matches: 7. The CDR3, as DNA: TGTGCCTGGAGTGAGGACAGGCAGGGAACTGAAGCTTTCTTT. It encodes CAWSEDRQGTEAFF.

This clonotype was observed at least ten times. The chain joins TRBV7-9 to TRBJ2-7, with 7 bases fitting TRBD2. Unmatched junction bases numbered 2, after V lost 3 bases and J lost 6 bases. CDR3 length: 12 amino acids. The germline V gene has CDR1 SEHNR and CDR2 FQNEAQ (reference sequence). The CDR3 DNA is TGTGCCAGCAGCTTCGGGGGGAGCGAGCAGTACGTC. Translation: CASSFGGSEQYV.

This clonotype was counted at least ten times. The V and J genes are TRBV14 and TRBJ2-7, with D unresolved. V was pared by 0 bases and J by 6 bases, with 9 bases between. Germline V gene sequence: CDR1 SGHDN, CDR2 FVKESK. The length of the CDR3 is 13 residues. CDR3 coding DNA: TGTGCCAGCAGCCAAGACCCAGGACCCGAGCAGTACTTC. Protein: CASSQDPGPEQYF.

This clonotype has at least ten counts. The chain combines TRBV20-1 with TRBJ1-1; D remains unclear. V gave up 5 bases and J gave up 8 bases, with 15 bases separating them. The V gene's germline CDR1 is DFQATT and CDR2 SNEGSKA (reference sequence). This CDR3 is 12 amino acids long. The CDR3 DNA sequence: TGCAGTGCTGGCGGTAGTAGCACCGAAGCTTTCTTT. Translating it yields CSAGGSSTEAFF.

The table lists this clonotype with many counts. The rearrangement joins TRBV20-1 to TRBJ2-1; 11 nucleotides line up with TRBD2. The V gene's germline CDR1 is DFQATT and CDR2 SNEGSKA (reference sequence). The CDR3 contains 19 residues. V trimming: 2 bases; J trimming: 3 bases; junction bases outside the gene matches: 15. As DNA, the CDR3 is TGCAGTGCTAGAATCGGACTGTCTAGCGGGAGGACCCACTACAATGAGCAGTTCTTC. Translation: CSARIGLSSGRTHYNEQFF.

The gene calls are TRBV6-2 or TRBV6-3 and TRBJ2-7, with D maybe TRBD2 (7 bases). The CDR3 length is 16 residues. In germline, CDR1 is MNHEY, CDR2 SVGEGT. Between the trimmed V and J ends, which lost 5 bases and 3 bases, there was a span of 20 bases. The CDR3 here is CASSVGGLRRHYEQYF. CDR3 sequence (DNA): TGTGCCAGCAGTGTGGGGGGGCTACGTCGCCACTACGAGCAGTACTTC.

This clonotype came up many times. The chain couples TRBV5-1 to TRBJ1-1; 9 nucleotides agree with TRBD1. Unmatched junction bases numbered 5, after V lost 0 bases and J lost 2 bases. Germline-derived CDR1 and CDR2 are SGHRS and YFSETQ. This CDR3 contains 16 residues. CDR3 sequence: CASSLGRDRVNTEAFF. CDR3 coding DNA: TGCGCCAGCAGCTTGGGAAGGGACAGGGTAAACACTGAAGCTTTCTTT.

This clonotype has only a few counts. The rearrangement uses TRBV12-3 or TRBV12-4 and TRBJ2-2; TRBD1 aligns across 10 bases. V trimming: 10 bases; J trimming: 5 bases; junction bases outside the gene matches: 7. This CDR3 is 14 amino acids long. The CDR3 loop reads CATRQGAETGELFF. The CDR3 DNA is TGTGCCACCCGACAGGGGGCCGAGACCGGGGAGCTGTTTTTT.

This clonotype occurred many times. The chain employs TRBV5-1 and TRBJ2-7, with D tentatively TRBD1 (5 bases). Germline CDR1 reads SGHRS; CDR2 reads YFSETQ. The CDR3 is 14 residues long. V was cut by 3 bases and J by 5 bases, with 15 bases left in between. CDR3 region: CASSSQASSDEQYF. CDR3 nucleotide sequence: TGCGCCAGCAGCTCACAGGCGTCGTCGGACGAGCAGTACTTC.

This clonotype was seen ten or more times. This sequence joins TRBV10-3 and TRBJ1-4, with 7 bases fitting TRBD1. The CDR3 covers 13 residues. The V and J ends lost 10 bases and 4 bases, in that order; junction bases with no gene match: 6. Looked up from germline, CDR1 is ENHRY and CDR2 is SYGVKD. Here the CDR3 reads CATEDRLNEKLFF. CDR3 nucleotides: TGTGCCACCGAGGACAGGCTTAATGAAAAACTGTTTTTT.

There are many counts of this clonotype. The V and J genes are TRBV6-6 and TRBJ1-4; 7 nucleotides agree with TRBD1. The CDR3 is 14 residues long. Germline assignment: CDR1 MNHNY and CDR2 SVGAGI (reference sequence). The J segment lost 0 bases and the V segment lost 10 bases, leaving 5 bases of the junction unmatched. CDR3 residues: CATRDRSTNEKLFF. CDR3 in DNA: TGTGCCACCAGGGACAGATCAACTAATGAAAAACTGTTTTTT.

This clonotype was detected many times. The chain is built from TRBV18 and TRBJ2-3, with D possibly matching TRBD1 (5 bases). This CDR3 is built from 17 residues. Germline V CDR1 and CDR2: KGHSH, LQKENI. Deletions cut 3 bases from V and 4 bases from J, with 20 bases between. This CDR3 reads CASSPRGTPGLADTQYF. CDR3 coding DNA: TGTGCCAGCTCACCGCGAGGCACTCCAGGGTTGGCAGATACGCAGTATTTT.

The chain combines TRBV20-1 with TRBJ1-6; D gene ambiguous. V lost 6 bases to trimming and J lost 5 bases, with 14 bases between them. CDR1 and CDR2 (germline): DFQATT, SNEGSKA (reference sequence). The CDR3 runs 14 residues. The CDR3 sequence: CSATSKTHNSPLHF. The CDR3 bases are TGCAGTGCCACCTCTAAAACCCATAATTCACCCCTCCACTTT.

The genes are TRBV20-1 and TRBJ2-1, with 8 bases matching TRBD1. With 7 bases clipped from V and 7 bases from J, the junction kept 9 bases outside the gene matches. This CDR3 is built from 13 residues. CDR1 and CDR2 from the germline V gene are DFQATT and SNEGSKA (reference sequence). CDR3 nucleotide sequence: TGCAGTGTCGGGACAGGAGATTTAAATGAGCAGTTCTTC. Translation: CSVGTGDLNEQFF.

The sample holds many counts of this clonotype. The chain uses TRBV9 and TRBJ2-3; D possibly corresponds to TRBD2 (5 bases). The CDR3 loop spans 15 amino acids. The germline gives CDR1 SGDLS, CDR2 YYNGEE. Deletions cut 3 bases from V and 3 bases from J, with 14 bases between. The CDR3 here is CASSAGGGQTDTQYF. DNA of the CDR3: TGTGCCAGCAGCGCAGGAGGAGGTCAAACAGATACGCAGTATTTT.

This clonotype has at least ten counts. The V and J genes are TRBV18 and TRBJ2-7, with D possibly being TRBD2 (6 bases). Germline loops: CDR1 KGHSH, CDR2 LQKENI. V lost 2 bases and J lost 7, with 18 bases in between. The CDR3 has 15 amino acids. The CDR3 DNA is TGTGCCAGCTCACCAGGGGGAGCCGGGAGTTGGGAGCAGTACGTC. Its translation is CASSPGGAGSWEQYV.